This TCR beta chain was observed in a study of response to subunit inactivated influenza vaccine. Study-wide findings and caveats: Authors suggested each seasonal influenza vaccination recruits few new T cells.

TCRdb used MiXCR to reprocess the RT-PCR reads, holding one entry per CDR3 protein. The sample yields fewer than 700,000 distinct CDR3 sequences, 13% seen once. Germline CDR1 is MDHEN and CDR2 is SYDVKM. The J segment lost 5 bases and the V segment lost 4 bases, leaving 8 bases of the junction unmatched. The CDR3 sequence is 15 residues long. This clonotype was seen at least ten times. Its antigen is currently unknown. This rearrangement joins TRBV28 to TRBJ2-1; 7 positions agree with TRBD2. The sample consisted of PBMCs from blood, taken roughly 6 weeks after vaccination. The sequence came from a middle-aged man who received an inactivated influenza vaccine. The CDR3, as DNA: TGTGCCAGCAGTTCTGGGGGGGACGGTAACAATGAGCAGTTCTTC. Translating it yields CASSSGGDGNNEQFF.